This T cell receptor beta chain was found in a study of shared clonotypes between healthy human individuals. Overall study context: Each donor contributed plates that comprised three CD4 naive, three CD4 memory, two CD8 naive and one CD8 memory.

None of the donors, who were healthy HIV-negative adults, had recently had acute infections or vaccinations. As for this clone: No antigen is known for it.

Researchers ran the assay at a deep level. The data were produced by immunoSEQ multiplex PCR, yet TCRdb's version contains in-frame clones alone and is incomplete. The sample carries roughly 2.5 million clones, around nine tenths recorded once. Study-wide results and caveats: What limited the represented genetic and exposure-history diversity was the small number of donors.

With 7 bases removed from V and 3 bases from J, the gap between germline ends came to 22 bases. The CDR3 length is 17 residues. Material: naive CD4+ T cells sorted from blood. As for subset: CD45RA+ positively selected. This TCR was recovered from a man aged 18 to 29 in good health. The genes are TRBV23-1 and TRBJ1-5; the D is unclear. TRBV23-1 is identified as an open reading frame with a role that is uncertain. The CDR3 DNA reads as TGCGCCAGCACCCCAACCGGTCGCACAGCGATCAATCAGCCCCAGCATTTT. Translation: CASTPTGRTAINQPQHF.